This is a list of T cell receptor beta chains from one sample in a study of blood T cell repertoires in COVID-19. Assay used: immunoSEQ multiplex PCR; TCRdb lists only in-frame clones, some missing. The table lists approximately 99,000 clones, roughly 85% of them singletons, with 2.4% in the top ten. Sample: peripheral blood. The receptor source for this set is a human donor in a cohort sampled during active COVID-19. The CDR3 runs from the conserved cysteine through the conserved F or W. D genes are given only for firm matches. Some rows mark clone size as missing; the rest say once, few, many or name a class of expanded clone.

J gene,D gene,V gene,clone size,CDR3 protein,CDR3 DNA
TRBJ1-2,TRBD1,TRBV6-5,few,CASAHPWTGEHGYTF,TGTGCCAGCGCACACCCTTGGACAGGGGAGCATGGCTACACCTTC
TRBJ1-1,TRBD1,TRBV19,.,CASTTLQGDTEAFF,TGTGCCAGTACTACCTTACAGGGGGACACTGAAGCTTTCTTT
TRBJ1-2,.,TRBV3-1/TRBV3-2,.,CASSQGIISYGYTF,TGTGCCAGCAGCCAAGGCATCATTAGCTATGGCTACACCTTC
TRBJ2-2,.,TRBV5-4,.,CASSLDSISTNTGELFF,TGTGCCAGCAGCTTGGATAGTATCTCAACGAACACCGGGGAGCTGTTTTTT
TRBJ1-4,.,TRBV18,.,CASAGTSYRLSVTNEKLFF,TGTGCCAGCGCAGGGACAAGCTATCGCTTATCGGTAACTAATGAAAAACTGTTTTTT
TRBJ1-1,.,TRBV7-9,.,CASSSGGFGTEAFF,TGTGCCAGCAGCTCCGGGGGGTTCGGCACTGAAGCTTTCTTT
TRBJ2-3,.,TRBV5-1,.,CASSPDSHTDTQYF,TGCGCCAGCAGCCCCGACAGCCACACAGATACGCAGTATTTT
TRBJ2-7,TRBD2,TRBV10-2,once,CASSDPGGSYEQYF,TGCGCCAGCAGTGATCCCGGGGGGTCCTACGAGCAGTACTTC
TRBJ1-2,.,TRBV10-2,.,CASSEMSGQNYGYTF,TGCGCCAGCAGTGAGATGTCAGGGCAGAACTATGGCTACACCTTC
TRBJ2-3,TRBD2,TRBV5-8,.,CASSPGTSEISDTQYF,TGTGCCAGCAGCCCGGGGACTAGCGAGATATCAGATACGCAGTATTTT
TRBJ1-2,.,TRBV5-8,.,CASSLGGFAYGYTF,TGTGCCAGCAGCTTGGGAGGGTTCGCTTATGGCTACACCTTC
TRBJ1-1,.,TRBV7-8,.,CASSLGAGGAEAFF,TGTGCCAGCAGCTTAGGGGCGGGGGGAGCTGAAGCTTTCTTT
TRBJ1-2,.,TRBV7-9,.,CASSGGDGTGYTF,TGTGCCAGCAGCGGCGGGGACGGCACAGGCTACACCTTC
TRBJ2-5,.,TRBV11-2,.,CASKATDQETQYF,TGTGCCAGCAAGGCGACAGACCAAGAGACCCAGTACTTC
TRBJ2-1,TRBD1,TRBV7-6,.,CASSPGTGDNEQFF,TGTGCCAGCAGCCCAGGAACAGGGGACAATGAGCAGTTCTTC
TRBJ2-1,TRBD2,TRBV11-2,.,CASRLPVAGIAIEQFF,TGTGCCAGCAGGTTGCCCGTAGCGGGGATTGCAATCGAGCAGTTCTTC
TRBJ2-1,TRBD2,TRBV5-6,.,CASSSTSGLGNEQFF,TGTGCCAGCAGCTCGACTAGCGGTCTGGGAAATGAGCAGTTCTTC
TRBJ2-1,.,TRBV7-9,.,CASSPPRREEGNEQFF,TGTGCCAGCAGCCCTCCCCGGCGGGAAGAGGGCAATGAGCAGTTCTTC
TRBJ1-1,.,TRBV5-3,.,CARSQKDSMNTEAFF,TGTGCCAGAAGCCAGAAGGACTCTATGAACACTGAAGCTTTCTTT
TRBJ1-4,TRBD1,TRBV29-1,.,CSVVQGAKEKLFF,TGCAGCGTTGTACAGGGGGCAAAAGAAAAACTGTTTTTT
TRBJ2-7,.,TRBV7-9,few,CASSLSGSAEQYF,TGTGCCAGCAGCTTATCCGGGAGTGCTGAGCAGTACTTC
TRBJ1-1,.,TRBV2,.,CASSEAFGGTEAFF,TGTGCCAGCAGTGAAGCCTTCGGGGGCACTGAAGCTTTCTTT
TRBJ2-2,TRBD1,TRBV10-3,.,CAISHPPGQGSIPGELFF,TGTGCCATCAGTCACCCACCGGGACAGGGATCTATTCCCGGGGAGCTGTTTTTT
TRBJ2-1,TRBD1,TRBV6-6,.,CASSFRGQDYNEQFF,TGTGCCAGCAGTTTCAGGGGACAGGACTACAATGAGCAGTTCTTC
TRBJ2-1,.,TRBV5-4,.,CASSLAPAGGLNEQFF,TGTGCCAGCAGCTTGGCCCCGGCCGGGGGACTCAATGAGCAGTTCTTC
TRBJ2-7,TRBD1,TRBV6-5,.,CASRRGQGGEYEQYF,TGTGCCAGCCGCCGAGGACAGGGGGGAGAATACGAGCAGTACTTC
TRBJ2-7,TRBD1,TRBV6-7,.,CASSPPGRAGGRYEQYF,TGTGCCAGCAGCCCTCCGGGGCGGGCAGGGGGTAGGTACGAGCAGTACTTC
TRBJ2-2,TRBD1,TRBV7-9,.,CASSQGAGTGELFF,TGTGCCAGCAGTCAGGGGGCTGGCACCGGGGAGCTGTTTTTT
TRBJ2-3,TRBD2,TRBV28,.,CASSGLAGDTDTQYF,TGTGCCAGCAGTGGCCTAGCGGGGGACACAGATACGCAGTATTTT
TRBJ1-4,TRBD1,TRBV28,.,CASRWGQGSEKLFF,TGTGCCAGCAGATGGGGACAGGGAAGCGAAAAACTGTTTTTT
TRBJ2-1,TRBD2,TRBV30,.,CAWGTGAGGLRDEQFF,TGTGCCTGGGGGACGGGAGCGGGAGGGCTTCGCGATGAGCAGTTCTTC
TRBJ2-2,.,TRBV12-3/TRBV12-4,.,CASSPRESGELFF,TGTGCCAGCAGTCCCCGGGAGTCCGGGGAGCTGTTTTTT
TRBJ1-2,.,TRBV12-3/TRBV12-4,.,CASSPTGQIGYTF,TGTGCCAGCAGCCCTACTGGACAGATTGGCTACACCTTC
TRBJ1-4,TRBD1,TRBV27,once,CASSILTGGNEKLFF,TGTGCCAGCAGCATCCTGACAGGGGGTAATGAAAAACTGTTTTTT
TRBJ2-3,.,TRBV27,.,CASSVRGRSTDTQYF,TGTGCCAGCAGTGTAAGGGGCCGTAGCACAGATACGCAGTATTTT
TRBJ2-5,TRBD2,TRBV24-1,.,CATSPTPTSGRGETQYF,TGTGCCACCAGCCCCACTCCGACTAGCGGGAGGGGAGAGACCCAGTACTTC
TRBJ2-3,TRBD1,TRBV10-3,.,CAIAGTGGRTDTQYF,TGTGCCATTGCCGGGACAGGGGGTCGCACAGATACGCAGTATTTT
TRBJ1-5,.,TRBV5-5,.,CASSQGQGGIQPQHF,TGTGCCAGCAGCCAGGGGCAGGGAGGGATTCAGCCCCAGCATTTT
TRBJ1-1,TRBD1,TRBV6-6,.,CASGLQGAGNTEAFF,TGTGCCAGCGGACTCCAGGGGGCGGGGAACACTGAAGCTTTCTTT
TRBJ2-5,.,TRBV28,once,CASSLGRGLETQYF,TGTGCCAGCAGTTTAGGCAGGGGTTTGGAGACCCAGTACTTC
TRBJ2-1,.,TRBV27,.,CASSLNPSDSYNEQFF,TGTGCCAGCAGCCTCAACCCCTCGGACAGTTACAATGAGCAGTTCTTC
TRBJ1-1,.,TRBV10-3,once,CAISDPLNTEAFF,TGTGCCATCAGTGACCCATTGAACACTGAAGCTTTCTTT
TRBJ2-7,.,TRBV10-2,.,CASSSEGPPYEQYF,TGCGCCAGCAGTTCCGAGGGCCCCCCCTACGAGCAGTACTTC
TRBJ1-5,.,TRBV29-1,.,CSVAVGVNSNQPQHF,TGCAGCGTTGCGGTCGGGGTTAATAGCAATCAGCCCCAGCATTTT
TRBJ1-2,TRBD1,TRBV11-2,.,CASSHSGTGEYYGYTF,TGTGCCAGCAGCCATTCCGGGACAGGGGAGTACTATGGCTACACCTTC
TRBJ1-2,.,TRBV7-9,.,CASSLAGGDYGYTF,TGTGCCAGCAGTTTGGCGGGGGGTGATTATGGCTACACCTTC
TRBJ2-5,.,TRBV3-1/TRBV3-2,.,CASSQDQRVETQYF,TGTGCCAGCAGCCAAGATCAGCGGGTAGAGACCCAGTACTTC
TRBJ2-7,.,TRBV5-1,.,CASCRGGGDEQYF,TGCGCCAGCTGCCGAGGGGGCGGGGACGAGCAGTACTTC
TRBJ2-5,.,TRBV19,.,CASSIAGRIETQYF,TGTGCCAGTAGTATCGCGGGTCGGATTGAGACCCAGTACTTC
TRBJ2-7,.,TRBV5-4,.,CASSPGRGPYEQYF,TGTGCCAGCAGCCCTGGGCGGGGACCATACGAGCAGTACTTC
TRBJ2-5,TRBD1,TRBV5-8,.,CASRKTGVETQYF,TGTGCCAGCAGAAAGACAGGGGTGGAGACCCAGTACTTC
TRBJ2-3,.,TRBV6-5,few,CASSLGGEADTQYF,TGTGCCAGCAGTCTGGGGGGTGAAGCAGATACGCAGTATTTT
TRBJ2-5,TRBD1,TRBV19,.,CASSIGGPAVLGGETQYF,TGTGCCAGTAGTATTGGAGGCCCCGCCGTCTTAGGGGGCGAGACCCAGTACTTC
TRBJ2-2,.,TRBV7-9,once,CASSLGRADPSTGELFF,TGTGCCAGCAGCCTGGGCAGGGCGGACCCTTCCACCGGGGAGCTGTTTTTT
TRBJ2-1,.,TRBV27,once,CASSLGGRVGWFF,TGTGCCAGCAGTTTAGGAGGGAGAGTCGGATGGTTCTTC